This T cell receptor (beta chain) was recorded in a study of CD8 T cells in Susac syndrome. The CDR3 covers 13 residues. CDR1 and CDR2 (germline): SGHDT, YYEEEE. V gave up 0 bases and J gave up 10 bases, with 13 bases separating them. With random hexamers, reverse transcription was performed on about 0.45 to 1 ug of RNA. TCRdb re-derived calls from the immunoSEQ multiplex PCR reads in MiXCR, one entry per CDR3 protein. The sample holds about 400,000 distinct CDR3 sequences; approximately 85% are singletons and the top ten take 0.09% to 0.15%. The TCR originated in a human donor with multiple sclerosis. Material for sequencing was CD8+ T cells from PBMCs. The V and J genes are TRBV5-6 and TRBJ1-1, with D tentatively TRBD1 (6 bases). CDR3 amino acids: CASSLATGPRAFF. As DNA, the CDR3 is TGTGCCAGCAGCTTGGCGACAGGCCCCCGAGCTTTCTTT.